This T cell receptor (beta chain) originates from a study of T cells after yellow fever vaccination. Synthesis of TCR cDNA relied on 5'RACE template switching, which attached a universal primer site and UMIs. TCRdb redid the calling of the 5' RACE reads with MiXCR, one entry per CDR3 protein. The sample includes hundreds of thousands of distinct CDR3 sequences, 8.7% of them seen just once. The V gene's germline CDR1 is MNHNS and CDR2 SASEGT. The V and J ends lost 0 bases and 1 base respectively, with 9 bases between them. This CDR3 has 15 residues. This clonotype was detected many times. This clonotype was obtained from a man between 18 and 35 years old who received the YFV17D yellow fever vaccine. The input for sequencing was PBMCs, taken on the day of the first yellow fever vaccination. The rearrangement uses TRBV6-1 and TRBJ2-5; D possibly uses TRBD1 or TRBD2 (5 bases each). CDR3 DNA: TGTGCCAGCAGTGAAGCAGAAGGGACCCAAGAGACCCAGTACTTC. Translation: CASSEAEGTQETQYF.